This passage covers 11 T cell receptor beta chains from one sample sequenced in a study of response to subunit inactivated influenza vaccine. TCRdb ran MiXCR on the RT-PCR reads and lists one entry per CDR3 protein. Among about 580,000 distinct CDR3 sequences listed, 12% to 15% were seen once. This specimen was PBMCs from blood, taken 12 days after vaccination. These receptor sequences come from a man aged 45-65 years who received an inactivated influenza vaccine.

The chain combines TRBV27 with TRBJ1-5; TRBD1 aligns across 7 bases. The CDR3 totals 15 residues. CDR1 and CDR2 (germline): MNHEY, SMNVEV (reference sequence). V lost 1 base, J lost 7 bases, and 7 bases stayed unmatched. CDR3 amino acids: CASSLYGTARQPQHF. As DNA, the CDR3 is TGTGCCAGCAGTTTATACGGGACAGCGAGGCAGCCCCAGCATTTT.

This chain connects TRBV4-2 to TRBJ2-1; D gene uncertain. The germline CDR1 and CDR2 sequences are LGHNA and YNFKEQ. This CDR3 is 15 amino acids long. The V end lost 4 bases, the J end lost 4 bases, and 14 bases lay between the germline ends. The CDR3 DNA reads as TGTGCCAGCAGCCCCGAGCAGGAGATTTACAATGAGCAGTTCTTC. Protein product: CASSPEQEIYNEQFF.

This clonotype has at least ten counts. The genes are TRBV11-2 and TRBJ2-2; D is uncertain. V was pared by 3 bases and J by 0 bases, with 8 bases between. The length of the CDR3 is 15 residues. Germline V lookup: CDR1 SGHAT, CDR2 FQNNGV. CDR3: CASSFDGSNTGELFF. The DNA for the CDR3 is TGTGCCAGCAGCTTTGACGGGTCGAACACCGGGGAGCTGTTTTTT.

This clonotype was recorded at least ten times. This chain connects TRBV7-3 to TRBJ2-1, with TRBD2 matching 7 bases. CDR1 is SGHTA, CDR2 FQGTGA, per germline. The CDR3 has 15 amino acids. The V segment lost 6 bases and the J segment 2 bases; nucleotides outside the gene matches: 7. CDR3 sequence: CASSPSSGAYNEQFF. The CDR3 coding sequence is TGTGCCAGCAGTCCCTCTAGCGGAGCCTACAATGAGCAGTTCTTC.

As concerns this clonotype: This may arise from a read error, as a much more abundant clone is one base away. J is TRBJ2-1 and V is TRBV6-5; TRBD1 is a possible D gene (5 bases). The CDR3 is 16 residues long. Germline V gene sequence: CDR1 MNHEY, CDR2 SVGAGI. The CDR3 region is CARSYQQASSYNEQFF. DNA for the CDR3: TGTGCCAGAAGTTACCAACAGGCCTCCTCCTACAATGAGCAGTTCTTC.

The chain couples TRBV11-2 to TRBJ2-3, with TRBD2 matching over 7 bases. CDR1 and CDR2 (germline): SGHAT, FQNNGV. The CDR3 spans 14 residues. V gave up 0 bases and J gave up 5 bases; unmatched junction bases: 2. CDR3 nucleotides: TGTGCCAGCAGCTTAGATCTAGCGGTAGATACGCAGTATTTT. Translation: CASSLDLAVDTQYF. The variable domain in full, completed from reference TRBV11-2 and TRBJ2-3, reads EAGVAQSPRYKIIEKRQSVAFWCNPISGHATLYWYQQILGQGPKLLIQFQNNGVVDDSQLPKDRFSAERLKGVDSTLKIQPAKLEDSAVYLCASSLDLAVDTQYFGPGTRLTVL.

In its sample, this clonotype was seen many times. The chain links TRBV12-3 or TRBV12-4 to TRBJ1-2; D gene uncertain. The CDR3 contains 13 residues. Trimming removed 2 bases from V and 4 bases from J, with 8 bases in between. The CDR3 nucleotides read TGTGCCAGCAGTTTAACCAGGTTCTATGGCTACACCTTC. This translates into CASSLTRFYGYTF.

This clonotype was counted between two and nine times. The rearrangement links TRBV28 to TRBJ2-2, with TRBD2 matching over 7 bases. This CDR3 has 14 residues. The junction had 8 bases not matched to a gene; V was cut back by 7 bases and J by 6 bases. CDR1 is MDHEN, CDR2 SYDVKM, per germline. This CDR3 reads CASIGGSSAGELFF. In DNA form, the CDR3 reads TGTGCCAGCATTGGCGGGAGCTCGGCCGGGGAGCTGTTTTTT.

This chain connects TRBV7-9 to TRBJ2-7; a possible D gene is TRBD1 (6 bases). The germline V gene has CDR1 SEHNR and CDR2 FQNEAQ (reference sequence). The CDR3 loop spans 14 amino acids. V gave up 10 bases and J gave up 0 bases, with 16 bases separating them. In DNA form, the CDR3 reads TGTGCCATCGAACCCGCGGACAGCTCCTACGAGCAGTACTTC. Translating gives CAIEPADSSYEQYF.

This clonotype occurred a few times. The chain links TRBV5-1 to TRBJ2-3; no reliable D call. The ends were cut back, 2 bases at V and 6 bases at J, with 10 bases in the middle. The CDR3 has 13 amino acids. CDR1 and CDR2 (germline): SGHRS, YFSETQ. The CDR3 spells CASSLRPGDTQYF. CDR3 DNA sequence: TGCGCCAGCAGCTTAAGGCCTGGCGATACGCAGTATTTT.

This clonotype was observed a few times. The chain uses TRBV4-3 and TRBJ2-5; D is uncertain. Looked up from germline, CDR1 is LGHNA and CDR2 is YSLEER. This CDR3 is 15 amino acids long. Trimming stripped 0 bases from V and 3 bases from J, with 11 bases between. The CDR3: CASSQEYKAKETQYF. CDR3 coding DNA: TGCGCCAGCAGCCAAGAATACAAGGCTAAAGAGACCCAGTACTTC.